This T cell receptor beta chain was sequenced in a study of shared clonotypes between healthy human individuals. Naive CD8 cells lacked CD45RO, underwent positive selection for CCR7 and left out terminally differentiated effector memory CD45RA+ cells. As concerns this clone: Its antigen is still unknown.

The study, taken as a whole, reports: Blood alone was sampled, and tissue repertoires likely differ. Non-shared clonotypes were found to have lower generation probabilities than the clonotypes that were shared by all four of the sorted-subset donors. Read depth was anticipated to influence clonotype sharing among donors.

Germline CDR1 is SGDLS and CDR2 is YYNGEE. This CDR3 is built from 15 residues. The junction had 9 bases not matched to a gene; V was cut back by 1 base and J by 6 bases. Genomic DNA belonging to each subset was distributed in equal measure over several immunoSEQ plates. Some clones are missing from TCRdb's copy, which holds only in-frame ones; the method was immunoSEQ multiplex PCR. The sample yields roughly 590,000 clones, less than 97% seen once. The chain uses TRBV9 and TRBJ1-2; 7 bases match TRBD1. The sequence was obtained from a woman in her twenties or thirties in good health. The specimen sequenced was naive CD8+ T cells sorted from blood. The DNA for the CDR3 is TGTGCCAGCAGCGTAAGAGGAGGACAGGTCCATGGCTACACCTTC. Translation: CASSVRGGQVHGYTF.